This T cell receptor beta chain was captured by sequencing in a study of cytomegalovirus exposure and HLA in healthy donors. V gave up 3 bases and J gave up 1 base, with 18 bases separating them. The CDR3 sequence is 17 residues long. Germline CDR1 LNHDA, CDR2 SQIVND (reference sequence). Libraries were prepared by immunoSEQ multiplex PCR; TCRdb keeps only in-frame clonotypes and omits some of them. The sample contains about 95,000 clones, 75% to 90% of which appear only once. This TCR derives from a man between 18 and 29 years old in good health and CMV-seropositive. The sample comprised PBMCs. The chain combines TRBV19 with TRBJ2-5; D possibly corresponds to TRBD1 (6 bases). CDR3 region: CASSMVRGVGFQETQYF. CDR3 nucleotide sequence: TGTGCCAGTAGTATGGTCAGGGGAGTTGGTTTCCAAGAGACCCAGTACTTC.